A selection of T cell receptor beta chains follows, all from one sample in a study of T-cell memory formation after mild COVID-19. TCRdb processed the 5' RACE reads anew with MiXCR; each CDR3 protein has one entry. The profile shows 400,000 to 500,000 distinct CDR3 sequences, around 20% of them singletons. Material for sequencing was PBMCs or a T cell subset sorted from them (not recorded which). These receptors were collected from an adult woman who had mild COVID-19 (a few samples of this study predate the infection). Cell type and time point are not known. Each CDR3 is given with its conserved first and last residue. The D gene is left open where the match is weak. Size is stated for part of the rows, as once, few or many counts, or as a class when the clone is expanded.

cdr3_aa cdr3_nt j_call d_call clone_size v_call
CASSVMVGQGDEQFF TGTGCCAGCAGCGTCATGGTTGGTCAGGGAGATGAGCAGTTCTTC TRBJ2-1 - few TRBV5-6
CASSSIGIKQYF TGTGCCAGCAGCTCCATAGGGATAAAGCAGTATTTT TRBJ2-3 - - TRBV7-3
CASSRTPNHQPQHF TGTGCCAGCAGTCGGACCCCGAACCATCAGCCCCAGCATTTT TRBJ1-5 - few TRBV12-3/TRBV12-4
CATKTSGVDTEAFF TGTGCCACCAAAACTTCCGGCGTGGACACTGAAGCTTTCTTT TRBJ1-1 - few TRBV10-3
CASSPVEGQPQHF TGTGCCAGCAGTCCCGTAGAAGGTCAGCCCCAGCATTTT TRBJ1-5 - few TRBV27
CASSYSTDGYGYTF TGTGCCAGCAGCTACTCGACAGATGGCTATGGCTACACCTTC TRBJ1-2 - few TRBV3-1
CSARILAGSSYNEQFF TGCAGTGCTAGAATACTAGCGGGGAGCTCCTACAATGAGCAGTTCTTC TRBJ2-1 TRBD2 - TRBV20-1
CASSEVIAGGPADTQYF TGTGCCAGCAGTGAAGTAATAGCGGGGGGGCCCGCAGATACGCAGTATTTT TRBJ2-3 TRBD2 - TRBV6-1
CATSRDPGGADEQFF TGTGCCACCAGCAGAGATCCAGGGGGGGCCGATGAGCAGTTCTTC TRBJ2-1 - - TRBV15
CSVEDDEGSSGNTIYF TGCAGCGTTGAAGATGATGAGGGGTCCTCTGGAAACACCATATATTTT TRBJ1-3 - few TRBV29-1
CASSTTTGNSPLHF TGTGCCAGCAGCACTACCACGGGGAATTCACCCCTCCACTTT TRBJ1-6 - few TRBV3-1
CASSLVTGANYGYTF TGTGCCAGCAGCTTAGTAACAGGCGCTAACTATGGCTACACCTTC TRBJ1-2 - - TRBV7-9
CASAPGTASDTQYF TGTGCCAGCGCCCCCGGGACAGCCAGCGATACGCAGTATTTT TRBJ2-3 TRBD1 - TRBV9
CASSYSLGDEQFF TGTGCCAGCAGTTACTCCTTGGGAGATGAGCAGTTCTTC TRBJ2-1 - - TRBV6-6
CASSPGTRRRGASTDTQYF TGTGCCAGCAGCCCTGGGACTAGGAGACGGGGAGCTAGCACAGATACGCAGTATTTT TRBJ2-3 TRBD2 - TRBV7-3
CASSLSGQGLKTF TGTGCCAGCAGTTTATCCGGACAGGGTTTGAAAACCTTC TRBJ1-2 TRBD1 - TRBV27
CASSFGTEDTQYF TGTGCCAGCAGCTTTGGGACTGAAGATACGCAGTATTTT TRBJ2-3 - - TRBV9
CASSLTAGAYEQYF TGTGCCAGCAGCTTAACGGCGGGAGCCTACGAGCAGTACTTC TRBJ2-7 TRBD2 few TRBV7-3
CASSLRRLLANTGELFF TGTGCCAGCAGCTTAAGACGGCTACTCGCGAACACCGGGGAGCTGTTTTTT TRBJ2-2 - many TRBV5-5
CSVLTGGSINEQFF TGCAGCGTTCTGACAGGGGGATCGATCAATGAGCAGTTCTTC TRBJ2-1 TRBD1 few TRBV29-1
CASSSLPLLAGNYEQYF TGTGCCAGCAGTTCCTTACCCTTACTAGCGGGTAACTACGAGCAGTACTTC TRBJ2-7 TRBD2 few TRBV27
CASSYVGGRGPANYGYTF TGTGCCAGCAGTTACGTGGGCGGCAGGGGGCCTGCTAACTATGGCTACACCTTC TRBJ1-2 TRBD1 - TRBV6-5
CAISELIGQGAMYTEAFF TGTGCCATCAGTGAGTTAATAGGACAGGGGGCCATGTACACTGAAGCTTTCTTT TRBJ1-1 TRBD1 few TRBV10-3
CASSPSPQGSYEQYF TGTGCCAGCAGTCCATCGCCACAGGGCTCCTACGAGCAGTACTTC TRBJ2-7 - - TRBV12-3/TRBV12-4
CASSLGLGSTDTQYF TGTGCCAGCAGCTTGGGACTGGGTAGCACAGATACGCAGTATTTT TRBJ2-3 - - TRBV5-6
CASSLATSSYNEQFF TGCGCCAGCAGCTTGGCCACTAGCTCCTACAATGAGCAGTTCTTC TRBJ2-1 - - TRBV5-1
CASSYEGQGYNEQFF TGTGCCAGCAGTTACGAGGGACAGGGGTACAATGAGCAGTTCTTC TRBJ2-1 TRBD1 once TRBV6-5
CASSFGEIGTEAFF TGTGCCAGCAGCTTTGGGGAGATAGGGACTGAAGCTTTCTTT TRBJ1-1 - few TRBV5-6
CASSSRTSGNSYNEQFF TGTGCCAGCAGTTCTAGGACTAGCGGTAACTCCTACAATGAGCAGTTCTTC TRBJ2-1 TRBD2 - TRBV6-5
CASRAQGASTEAFF TGTGCCAGTAGGGCACAGGGGGCTAGCACTGAAGCTTTCTTT TRBJ1-1 TRBD1 - TRBV19
CASSLVPGDNSPLHF TGTGCCAGCAGCTTAGTACCTGGGGATAATTCACCCCTCCACTTT TRBJ1-6 - few TRBV7-2
CASSLAGRSTQYF TGTGCCAGCAGCTTGGCCGGGAGGAGTACGCAGTATTTT TRBJ2-3 TRBD2 - TRBV5-4
CASSQEVGDRGGEQYF TGTGCCAGCAGCCAAGAGGTAGGGGACAGGGGCGGCGAGCAGTACTTC TRBJ2-7 TRBD1 - TRBV4-2
CSVVRSWDEQYF TGCAGCGTTGTCAGGAGCTGGGACGAGCAGTACTTC TRBJ2-7 - - TRBV29-1
CASSTLPPGQGYHYGYTF TGTGCCAGCAGCACACTACCCCCGGGACAGGGGTATCACTATGGCTACACCTTC TRBJ1-2 TRBD1 few TRBV7-9
CASSLGKADTQYF TGCGCCAGCAGCTTGGGGAAGGCGGATACGCAGTATTTT TRBJ2-3 - - TRBV5-1
CASGSGPPYEQYF TGTGCCAGCGGATCAGGGCCTCCCTACGAGCAGTACTTC TRBJ2-7 - - TRBV7-9
CASSFSPNRAHGYTF TGTGCCAGCAGTTTCTCACCTAACAGGGCCCATGGCTACACCTTC TRBJ1-2 - few TRBV6-2/TRBV6-3
CSVSRGRGTDTQYF TGCAGCGTTTCAAGGGGGAGGGGCACAGATACGCAGTATTTT TRBJ2-3 - - TRBV29-1
CASSLAWEPSYNEQFF TGTGCCAGCAGCTTGGCCTGGGAACCCTCCTACAATGAGCAGTTCTTC TRBJ2-1 - - TRBV5-5
CSARGTGDSNQPQHF TGCAGTGCTAGGGGGACAGGGGATAGCAATCAGCCCCAGCATTTT TRBJ1-5 TRBD1 few TRBV20-1
CASSSDSNEQFF TGTGCCAGCAGCTCCGACTCCAATGAGCAGTTCTTC TRBJ2-1 - - TRBV7-3
CASSQGFGNTIYF TGCGCCAGCAGCCAGGGGTTTGGAAACACCATATATTTT TRBJ1-3 - - TRBV4-3
CASSVALGGRQETQYF TGTGCCAGCAGCGTAGCCCTTGGGGGCAGACAAGAGACCCAGTACTTC TRBJ2-5 - few TRBV9
CASSDGPQGQYF TGCGCCAGCAGCGACGGGCCCCAGGGGCAGTACTTC TRBJ2-7 - few TRBV5-1
CATSRDRIRRGVYEQYF TGTGCCACCAGCAGAGATCGGATCCGTCGCGGCGTCTACGAGCAGTACTTC TRBJ2-7 - - TRBV15
CASLPGQGASEAFF TGTGCCAGCCTGCCGGGACAGGGAGCTTCTGAAGCTTTCTTT TRBJ1-1 TRBD1 - TRBV6-5
CASNWENTEAFF TGTGCCAGCAATTGGGAGAACACTGAAGCTTTCTTT TRBJ1-1 - - TRBV28
CATSRGLAANEQFF TGTGCCACCAGCAGAGGACTAGCGGCCAATGAGCAGTTCTTC TRBJ2-1 TRBD2 few TRBV15
CASSQDGWGTGGFQETQYF TGCGCCAGCAGCCAAGATGGTTGGGGGACCGGGGGGTTTCAAGAGACCCAGTACTTC TRBJ2-5 TRBD2 - TRBV4-3
CSAPVAYNQPQHF TGCAGTGCTCCTGTAGCGTATAATCAGCCCCAGCATTTT TRBJ1-5 - once TRBV20-1
CASSLVGGTMTEAFF TGCGCCAGCAGCTTGGTTGGGGGAACCATGACTGAAGCTTTCTTT TRBJ1-1 - - TRBV5-1
CASSGTSFTRTYEQYF TGTGCCAGCAGCGGAACTAGCTTCACACGGACCTACGAGCAGTACTTC TRBJ2-7 - - TRBV6-6
CASVRYTGGSYNEQFF TGCGCCAGCGTGAGATACACGGGAGGCTCCTACAATGAGCAGTTCTTC TRBJ2-1 TRBD2 - TRBV5-1
CASSFGQPASGANVLTF TGTGCCAGCAGTTTCGGGCAGCCAGCGTCTGGGGCCAACGTCCTGACTTTC TRBJ2-6 - few TRBV27
CAWRKGALRTEAFF TGTGCCTGGAGGAAAGGGGCCCTTCGAACTGAAGCTTTCTTT TRBJ1-1 - few TRBV30
CSVGEQGGAEQYF TGCAGCGTTGGTGAACAGGGCGGGGCGGAGCAGTACTTC TRBJ2-7 - few TRBV29-1